The clone carrying this T cell receptor (beta chain) was recorded a few times. Since a much larger clone is just one base distant, this may be a read error. This sample stems from a study of CD8+CD57+ T cells in acquired aplastic anemia. Germline V CDR1 and CDR2: SGHDT, YYEEEE. The CDR3 covers 14 residues. Trimming left V 4 bases short and J 10 bases short, with 15 bases between. Profiles of TCR beta VDJ and CDR3 were generated from a genomic DNA template. TCRdb used MiXCR to reprocess the reads, holding one entry per CDR3 protein. Among 250,000 or so distinct CDR3 sequences, roughly half were seen once, and the ten largest hold 7.8%. Flow cytometry had shown expanded CD8+CD57+ cells in the patients chosen for sequencing.

The sequence came from a human donor with aplastic anemia. V gene TRBV5-6 combines with J gene TRBJ1-6; D unclear. Sequences were obtained from sorted CD4+, CD8+, or CD8+CD57+ T cells (not recorded which) from PBMCs. The CDR3 DNA sequence: TGTGCCAGCAGCGATGGCGCCGGAGGGTCACCCCTCCACTTT. This sequence encodes CASSDGAGGSPLHF.